This is a list of T cell receptor beta chains from one sample in a study of regulatory T cells in long-lasting Graves disease. TCRdb called the multiplex PCR reads again in MiXCR, with one record for every CDR3 protein. The table includes some 410,000 distinct CDR3 sequences, roughly 17% detected once. The same sample was also studied in work on T cells in Graves' hyperthyroidism and ophthalmopathy.

The source was peripheral blood mononuclear cells (PBMCs), collected at new diagnosis, from a patient treated with antithyroid drugs. The receptors shown here come from a woman aged 30 to 39 with Graves disease. Each CDR3 is given with its conserved first and last residue. The order of the fields is V gene, CDR3 protein.

TRBV20-1 | CSALSGMSYEQYF
TRBV14 | CASSRVDSIEAFF
TRBV27 | CASSLLGRDYRPNEQFF
TRBV20-1 | CGVGAKNIQYF
TRBV2 | CASTRGGASNQPQHF
TRBV18 | CASSPQTSEAFF
TRBV7-6 | CASSLNGLTDTQYF
TRBV27 | CASSITGTSGYNEQFF
TRBV5-8 | CASSLGLDRVDTQYF
TRBV12-3/TRBV12-4 | CASSRIWTSGENNEQFF
TRBV28 | CASSLENSGNTIYF
TRBV20-1 | CSASATSARHNEQFF
TRBV7-2 | CASSRGQGGTGELFF
TRBV28 | CASDTSFRIEGYAKNIQYF
TRBV27 | CASRPLGTGNQPQHF
TRBV3-1 | CASSQMQGTETQYF
TRBV10-3 | CATWASNTEAFF
TRBV12-5 | CASGLVLAGRNEQFF
TRBV29-1 | CSVEARDRGMTEAFF
TRBV20-1 | CSARDSAAGGHLYNEQFF
TRBV15 | CATSRAASGRVIEWGEQFF
TRBV3-1 | CASSQADRGIYGYTF
TRBV6-1 | CASSPPGGRGSYEQYF
TRBV19 | CASSPAGGSYEQYF
TRBV27 | CASSLFPSQRAYEQYF
TRBV28 | CASTQGMGGNEKLFF
TRBV19 | CASRRGTANTGELFF
TRBV6-1 | CASAFTYGEKLFF
TRBV9 | CASSATGTSAPIRHEQYF
TRBV11-2 | CASSAGLAGTDTQYF
TRBV28 | CASSFMGNEQFF
TRBV5-5 | CASSFVAQGDGYGYTF
TRBV20-1 | CSARDSTGDGYTF
TRBV7-2 | CASSLVGLGYGYTF
TRBV19 | CASLAGENEQFF
TRBV27 | CASSPYRGTQYF
TRBV7-8 | CASSFPGLVGYEQYF
TRBV7-8 | CASSLARTSSEAFF
TRBV11-2 | CASSLEGNPTEAFF
TRBV15 | CATSSDSGSNEKLFF
TRBV5-6 | CASSSPLVVDTQYF
TRBV10-3 | CAISEGPGGKYGYTF
TRBV20-1 | CSDEVGNEQFF
TRBV3-1 | CASTPGTPYEQYF
TRBV7-9 | CASSLVGRGRPDTQYF
TRBV11-3 | CASSLGPREFRSTGELFF
TRBV20-1 | CSARELTVEAFF
TRBV11-2 | CASSFGDATYEQYF
TRBV28 | CASNTSGREQYF
TRBV12-3/TRBV12-4 | CASSFTRSWVNSTDTQYF